This passage covers 18 T cell receptor beta chains from one sample sequenced in a study of T-cell reconstitution after alpha-beta-depleted transplantation in children. A library of TCRbeta sequences, prepared with unique molecular identifiers, was generated. TCRdb processed the PCR reads anew with MiXCR; each CDR3 protein has one entry. The sample lists 200,000 to 250,000 distinct CDR3 sequences, about 25% occurring once. Sequences were derived from PBMCs, sampled before TCRalphabeta/CD19-depleted stem cell transplant. The receptors derive from a girl aged 2-10 years with Fanconi anemia, due to receive a stem cell transplant.

This chain uses TRBV3-1 with TRBJ2-3, with D possibly being TRBD2 (7 bases). Germline V gene lookup returns CDR1 LGHDT and CDR2 YNNKEL (reference sequence). This CDR3 contains 15 residues. V lost 2 bases and J lost 3, with 12 bases in between. The CDR3 region has the DNA TGTGCCAGCAGCCAAAGGGGGGGCGTGACAGATACGCAGTATTTT. The encoded protein is CASSQRGGVTDTQYF.

V usage is TRBV20-1 and J usage is TRBJ2-7; possibly TRBD2 for D (6 bases). CDR1 and CDR2 (germline): DFQATT, SNEGSKA (reference sequence). CDR3 length: 12 residues. V was clipped by 4 bases and J by 3 bases, with 10 bases between them. For the CDR3, the DNA is TGCAGTGCTACCACGACTAGCTACGAGCAGTACTTC. Residues: CSATTTSYEQYF.

This clonotype occurred a few times. The chain couples TRBV13 to TRBJ2-7; 7 bases fit TRBD1. The germline V gene has CDR1 PRHDT and CDR2 FYEKMQ (reference sequence). V lost 0 bases and J lost 2; bases outside the gene matches: 10. The CDR3 totals 17 residues. The DNA for the CDR3 is TGTGCCAGCAGCTTAGGCCTGGGGACAGCCTCTCCCTACGAGCAGTACTTC. This translates into CASSLGLGTASPYEQYF.

This clonotype was detected a few times. The chain carries TRBV6-2 or TRBV6-3 and TRBJ2-7, with 7 nucleotides matching TRBD1. This CDR3 has 14 amino acids. Germline CDR1 reads MNHEY; CDR2 reads SVGEGT. V shed 6 bases and J 1 base; nucleotides not matched to a gene: 6. The CDR3 nucleotides read TGTGCCAGCAGCCACGGGACAGCATCCTACGAGCAGTACTTC. It is translated as CASSHGTASYEQYF.

This clonotype occurred a few times. The chain joins TRBV6-5 to TRBJ2-7; 7 nucleotides align to TRBD2. Trimming removed 0 bases from V and 0 bases from J; junction bases left unmatched: 2. This CDR3 region has 15 residues. Germline V gene sequence: CDR1 MNHEY, CDR2 SVGAGI. Here the CDR3 DNA reads TGTGCCAGCAGTTACTCGGGAGGGCGCTCCTACGAGCAGTACTTC. This encodes CASSYSGGRSYEQYF.

This clonotype has ten or more counts. The gene calls are TRBV27 and TRBJ2-7; the match to TRBD1 covers 9 bases. Germline V gene lookup returns CDR1 MNHEY and CDR2 SMNVEV (reference sequence). V gave up 7 bases and J gave up 2 bases; unmatched junction bases: 6. This CDR3 has 14 amino acids. The CDR3 DNA sequence: TGTGCCAGCACCCGGGGACAGGGAGCCTACGAGCAGTACTTC. Amino acid sequence: CASTRGQGAYEQYF.

The chain uses TRBV20-1 and TRBJ1-6; maybe TRBD1 (5 bases). Trimming took 4 bases from V and 7 from J, leaving 11 bases between them. CDR1 DFQATT and CDR2 SNEGSKA come from the germline V gene (reference sequence). This CDR3 has 13 residues. CDR3 nucleotides: TGCAGTGCTATTTCCGGGGGGAATTCACCCCTCCACTTT. Amino acid sequence: CSAISGGNSPLHF.

V is TRBV20-1 and J is TRBJ2-1; 7 bases are shared with TRBD1. Per germline, CDR1 DFQATT and CDR2 SNEGSKA (reference sequence). This CDR3 spans 15 amino acids. V was clipped by 6 bases and J by 1 base; unmatched bases: 9. Here the CDR3 reads CSAPSRDRSYNEQFF. DNA of the CDR3: TGCAGTGCCCCGAGCCGGGACAGATCCTACAATGAGCAGTTCTTC.

The chain couples TRBV13 to TRBJ2-1, with 9 bases aligning to TRBD2. The V and J ends lost 4 bases and 3 bases, in that order; junction bases with no gene match: 4. From germline, CDR1 is PRHDT and CDR2 FYEKMQ (reference sequence). This CDR3 comprises 15 residues. The chain's CDR3 is CASSSNSGSYNEQFF. The CDR3 DNA is TGTGCCAGCAGCTCAAATAGCGGGAGCTACAATGAGCAGTTCTTC.

V and J are TRBV23-1 and TRBJ2-3, with 7 nucleotides matching TRBD1. TRBV23-1 is sorted into the ORF group, with uncertain function. CDR3 length: 16 amino acids. With 0 bases clipped from V and 1 base from J, the junction kept 4 bases outside the gene matches. Written as DNA, the CDR3 is TGCGCCAGCAGTCAATCCAGGGACAGTTGCACAGATACGCAGTATTTT. It codes for CASSQSRDSCTDTQYF.

This clonotype was recorded many times. The chain links TRBV20-1 to TRBJ2-1; 10 nucleotides line up with TRBD2. Per the germline V gene, CDR1 is DFQATT and CDR2 is SNEGSKA (reference sequence). This CDR3 is 12 amino acids long. CDR3 bases: TGCAGCGCGAGAGGACTAGCGGCAGAGCAGTTCTTC. The encoded protein is CSARGLAAEQFF.

This clonotype was seen repeatedly, ten times or more. The chain is built from TRBV29-1 and TRBJ2-7; TRBD1 is a possible D gene (6 bases). This CDR3 region has 13 residues. The germline gives CDR1 SQVTM, CDR2 ANQGSEA. Trimming removed 0 bases at V and 3 bases at J, with 9 bases between. The CDR3 region is CSVEDRGGYEQYF. CDR3 DNA sequence: TGCAGCGTTGAAGATCGAGGGGGCTACGAGCAGTACTTC.

This clonotype has more than one count but fewer than ten. This chain connects TRBV11-1 to TRBJ2-5, with 11 nucleotides matching TRBD2. The germline V gene encodes CDR1 SGHAT and CDR2 FQDESV (reference sequence). Trimming cost V 1 base and J 2 bases; bases outside gene matches: 3. The CDR3 has 16 amino acids. The CDR3 loop reads CASSLGLAGGQETQYF. In nucleotides, the CDR3 is TGTGCCAGCAGCTTAGGGCTAGCGGGGGGTCAAGAGACCCAGTACTTC.

Many counts were recorded for this clonotype. This chain connects TRBV29-1 to TRBJ2-1, with 8 bases that match TRBD2. The CDR3 totals 16 residues. Trimming cost V 0 bases and J 6 bases; bases outside gene matches: 10. CDR1 and CDR2 from the germline V gene are SQVTM and ANQGSEA. The DNA of the CDR3 is TGCAGCGTTGAAGAGGGTAGCGGGATAAGGTCCAATGAGCAGTTCTTC. This codes for CSVEEGSGIRSNEQFF.

This clonotype was recorded a few times. This rearrangement joins TRBV24-1 to TRBJ2-1, with 7 bases fitting TRBD2. Germline CDR1 is KGHDR and CDR2 is SFDVKD. Trimming took 5 bases from V and 2 from J; bases not matched to a gene: 11. CDR3 size: 17 residues. The CDR3 sequence: CATSGNSREVTYNEQFF. In DNA, the CDR3 is TGTGCCACCAGTGGAAATTCCCGGGAGGTGACCTACAATGAGCAGTTCTTC.

This clonotype was observed many times. V is TRBV6-5 and J is TRBJ2-3, with 13 nucleotides matching TRBD2. The V and J ends lost 5 bases and 5 bases, in that order; junction bases with no gene match: 7. CDR1 and CDR2 (germline): MNHEY, SVGAGI. The CDR3 covers 16 residues. The CDR3 coding sequence is TGTGCCAGCAGTCCTGGACTAGCGGGAGCATTAGATACGCAGTATTTT. Residues: CASSPGLAGALDTQYF.

The sample holds many counts of this clonotype. V is TRBV12-3 or TRBV12-4 and J is TRBJ1-1; unclear D gene. V gave up 9 bases and J gave up 1 base, with 9 bases separating them. This CDR3 has 12 residues. CDR3 coding DNA: TGTGCCAGTTCGGACGAGAACACTGAAGCTTTCTTT. This encodes CASSDENTEAFF.

At least ten counts were recorded for this clonotype. This chain uses TRBV27 with TRBJ2-7, with 11 bases identical to TRBD2. Germline CDR1 reads MNHEY; CDR2 reads SMNVEV (reference sequence). V shed 5 bases and J 3 bases; nucleotides not matched to a gene: 6. The CDR3 is 15 amino acids. The CDR3 here is CASSLTSGRVYEQYF. The CDR3 DNA is TGTGCCAGCAGTCTCACTAGCGGGAGAGTCTACGAGCAGTACTTC.